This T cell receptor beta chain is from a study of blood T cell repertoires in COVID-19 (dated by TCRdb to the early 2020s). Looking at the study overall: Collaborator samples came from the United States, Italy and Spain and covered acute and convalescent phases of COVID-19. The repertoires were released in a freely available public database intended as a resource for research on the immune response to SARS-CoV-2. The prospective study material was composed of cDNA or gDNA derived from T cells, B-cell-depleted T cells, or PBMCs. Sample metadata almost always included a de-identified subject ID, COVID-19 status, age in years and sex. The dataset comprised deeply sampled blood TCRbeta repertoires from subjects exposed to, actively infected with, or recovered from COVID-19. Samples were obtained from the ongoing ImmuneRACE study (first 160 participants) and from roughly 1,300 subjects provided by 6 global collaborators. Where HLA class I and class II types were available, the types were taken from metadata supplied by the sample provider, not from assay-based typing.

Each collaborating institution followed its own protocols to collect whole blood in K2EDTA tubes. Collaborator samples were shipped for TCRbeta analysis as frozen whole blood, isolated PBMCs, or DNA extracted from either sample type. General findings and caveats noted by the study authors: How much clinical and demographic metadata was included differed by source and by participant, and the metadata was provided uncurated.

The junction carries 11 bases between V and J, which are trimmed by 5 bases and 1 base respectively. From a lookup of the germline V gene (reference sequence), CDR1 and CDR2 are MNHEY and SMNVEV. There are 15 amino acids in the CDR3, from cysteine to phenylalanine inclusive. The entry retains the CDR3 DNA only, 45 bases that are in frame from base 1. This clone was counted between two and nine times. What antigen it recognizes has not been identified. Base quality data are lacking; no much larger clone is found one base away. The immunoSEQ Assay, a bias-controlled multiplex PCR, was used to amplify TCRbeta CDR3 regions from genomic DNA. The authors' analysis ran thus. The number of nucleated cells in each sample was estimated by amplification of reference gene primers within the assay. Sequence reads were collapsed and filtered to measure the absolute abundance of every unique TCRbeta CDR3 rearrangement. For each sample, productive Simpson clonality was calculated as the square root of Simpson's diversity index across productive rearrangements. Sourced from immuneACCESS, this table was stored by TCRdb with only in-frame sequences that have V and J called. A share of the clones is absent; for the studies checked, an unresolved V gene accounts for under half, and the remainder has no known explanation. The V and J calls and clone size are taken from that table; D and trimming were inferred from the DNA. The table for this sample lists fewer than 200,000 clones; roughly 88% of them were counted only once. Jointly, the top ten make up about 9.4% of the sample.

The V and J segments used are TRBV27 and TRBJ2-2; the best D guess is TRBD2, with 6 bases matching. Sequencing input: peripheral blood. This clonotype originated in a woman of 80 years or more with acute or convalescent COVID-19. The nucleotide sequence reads TGTGCCAGCAGTCCCCGGCGGGGGAACACCGGGGAGCTGTTTTTT. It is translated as CASSPRRGNTGELFF.